The 8 T cell receptor beta chains reported below all come from one sample, sequenced in a study of CD4 T cells in relation to SARS-CoV-2 and coronaviruses. Some clones are missing from TCRdb's copy, which holds only in-frame ones; the method was immunoSEQ multiplex PCR. The sample contains 65,000 or so clones, around 86% of which appear only once. The unexposed donors gave CD4+ T cells in about 2011-2019, prior to COVID-19. Material for sequencing was memory CD4+ T cells from PBMCs. The receptor source for this set is a human donor in good health.

DNA for the CDR3: TGTGCCAGCAGCCCGCAGGGGACCAAAAACATTCAGTACTTC. Protein: CASSPQGTKNIQYF. The chain combines TRBV6-2 or TRBV6-3 with TRBJ2-4, with TRBD1 as a possible D gene (6 bases). This CDR3 is 14 amino acids long. The germline V and J ends were trimmed by 6 bases and 2 bases, with 11 bases remaining between them. Per the germline V gene, CDR1 is MNHEY and CDR2 is SVGEGT.

The chain employs TRBV5-1 and TRBJ2-3, with D perhaps TRBD1 (5 bases). Trimming shortened V by 1 base and J by 4 bases, and 10 bases separated the two germline ends. Germline values: CDR1 SGHRS, CDR2 YFSETQ. The CDR3 totals 14 residues. Written as DNA, the CDR3 is TGCGCCAGCAGCTTGCAGGGTCAGGCAGATACGCAGTATTTT. Protein: CASSLQGQADTQYF.

This clone was found a few times. The chain combines TRBV7-2 with TRBJ1-5, with 8 bases that match TRBD1. The CDR3 length is 15 residues. V was pared by 6 bases and J by 2 bases, with 6 bases of the junction left unmatched. Germline CDR1 and CDR2: SGHTA and FQGNSA. The CDR3 reads CASSYDRGGNQPQHF. CDR3 coding DNA: TGTGCCAGCAGTTACGACAGGGGTGGCAATCAGCCCCAGCATTTT. The whole variable domain, remainder taken from reference TRBV7-2 and TRBJ1-5, is GAGVSQSPSNKVTEKGKDVELRCDPISGHTALYWYRQSLGQGLEFLIYFQGNSAPDKSGLPSDRFSAERTGGSVSTLTIQRTQQEDSAVYLCASSYDRGGNQPQHFGDGTRLSIL.

The chain employs TRBV5-5 and TRBJ2-3; no reliable D call. The CDR3 runs 16 residues. V shed 4 bases and J shed 3 bases, with 18 bases lying between them. Looked up from germline, CDR1 is SGHKS and CDR2 is YYEKEE (reference sequence). For the CDR3, the DNA is TGTGCCAGCAGCCAACAGTATGCCACGGCTACAGATACGCAGTATTTT. As protein: CASSQQYATATDTQYF.

This clone was counted a few times. The rearrangement uses TRBV6-2 or TRBV6-3 and TRBJ1-6, with TRBD1 as a possible D gene (5 bases). Germline V CDR1 and CDR2: MNHEY, SVGEGT. CDR3 length equals 17 residues. Deletions cut 2 bases from V and 2 bases from J, with 13 bases between. The CDR3 reads CASSYRPDNPYNSPLHF. The CDR3, as DNA: TGTGCCAGCAGTTACCGGCCGGACAACCCCTATAATTCACCCCTCCACTTT.

V is TRBV5-1 and J is TRBJ2-7; 9 bases agree with TRBD2. V gave up 5 bases and J gave up 6 bases; unmatched junction bases: 3. Per the germline V gene, CDR1 is SGHRS and CDR2 is YFSETQ. This CDR3 has 12 amino acids. For the CDR3, the DNA is TGCGCCAGCAGTCCGACTAGCGGCGAGCAGTACTTC. Translating gives CASSPTSGEQYF.

This chain connects TRBV2 to TRBJ2-3, with 10 bases lining up with TRBD2. Germline lookup yields CDR1 SNHLY and CDR2 FYNNEI. CDR3 length: 15 amino acids. The junction had 5 bases not matched to a gene; V was cut back by 2 bases and J by 6 bases. In DNA, the CDR3 is TGTGCCAGCAGTGAATTAGCGGGAGGCGGGGATACGCAGTATTTT. It translates to CASSELAGGGDTQYF. The complete variable domain, with remaining parts taken from reference TRBV2 and TRBJ2-3, reads EPEVTQTPSHQVTQMGQEVILRCVPISNHLYFYWYRQILGQKVEFLVSFYNNEISEKSEIFDDQFSVERPDGSNFTLKIRSTKLEDSAMYFCASSELAGGGDTQYFGPGTRLTVL.

This rearrangement joins TRBV7-2 to TRBJ1-6, with D maybe TRBD1 (5 bases). V was cut by 5 bases and J by 9 bases, with 17 bases left in between. Germline V gives CDR1 SGHTA, CDR2 FQGNSA. This CDR3 region has 15 residues. The CDR3 region has the DNA TGTGCCAGCAGCCCCGCAAGGCAGGGAGGTTCACCCCTCCACTTT. It encodes CASSPARQGGSPLHF.